What follows are 2 T cell receptor beta chains derived from one specimen sequenced in a study of T cells in Graves' hyperthyroidism and ophthalmopathy. It was RNA transcripts that yielded the amplified TCR beta CDR3 regions. Using the HTBI primer set, a first-round RT-PCR was run on the TCR CDR3. TCRdb analysed the multiplex PCR reads with MiXCR anew, one entry per CDR3 protein. The profile shows over 400,000 distinct CDR3 sequences, roughly 14% of them singletons. Input material: blood. These receptors were taken from a young man with Graves' ophthalmopathy.

The chain uses TRBV7-9 and TRBJ2-5; 10 bases align to TRBD2. CDR3 length: 14 amino acids. Germline V CDR1 and CDR2: SEHNR, FQNEAQ (reference sequence). Germline trimming cut 6 bases from V and 7 bases from J; bases unmatched to any gene: 8. In DNA form, the CDR3 reads TGTGCCAGCAGTCTAAGCGGGGGGGACCGGACCCAGTACTTC. As protein: CASSLSGGDRTQYF.

This clonotype appeared many times. V is TRBV3-1 and J is TRBJ1-3, with D uncertain. CDR3 length equals 12 residues. The V gene lost 1 base and the J gene lost 4 bases, with 2 bases spanning the gap. The germline V gene encodes CDR1 LGHDT and CDR2 YNNKEL (reference sequence). The CDR3 nucleotides are TGTGCCAGCAGCCAAGCCGGAAACACCATATATTTT. This encodes CASSQAGNTIYF.